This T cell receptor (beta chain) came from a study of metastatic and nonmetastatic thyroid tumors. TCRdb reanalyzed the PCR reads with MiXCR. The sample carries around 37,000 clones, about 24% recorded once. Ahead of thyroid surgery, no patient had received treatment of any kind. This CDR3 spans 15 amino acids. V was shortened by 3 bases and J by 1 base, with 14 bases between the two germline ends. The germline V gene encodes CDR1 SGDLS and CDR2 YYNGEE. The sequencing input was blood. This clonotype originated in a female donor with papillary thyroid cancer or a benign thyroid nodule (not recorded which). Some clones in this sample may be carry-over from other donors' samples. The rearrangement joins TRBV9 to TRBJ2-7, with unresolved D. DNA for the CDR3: TGTGCCAGCAGCGAGGGCCTAGATAGGTCCTACGAGCAGTACTTC. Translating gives CASSEGLDRSYEQYF.